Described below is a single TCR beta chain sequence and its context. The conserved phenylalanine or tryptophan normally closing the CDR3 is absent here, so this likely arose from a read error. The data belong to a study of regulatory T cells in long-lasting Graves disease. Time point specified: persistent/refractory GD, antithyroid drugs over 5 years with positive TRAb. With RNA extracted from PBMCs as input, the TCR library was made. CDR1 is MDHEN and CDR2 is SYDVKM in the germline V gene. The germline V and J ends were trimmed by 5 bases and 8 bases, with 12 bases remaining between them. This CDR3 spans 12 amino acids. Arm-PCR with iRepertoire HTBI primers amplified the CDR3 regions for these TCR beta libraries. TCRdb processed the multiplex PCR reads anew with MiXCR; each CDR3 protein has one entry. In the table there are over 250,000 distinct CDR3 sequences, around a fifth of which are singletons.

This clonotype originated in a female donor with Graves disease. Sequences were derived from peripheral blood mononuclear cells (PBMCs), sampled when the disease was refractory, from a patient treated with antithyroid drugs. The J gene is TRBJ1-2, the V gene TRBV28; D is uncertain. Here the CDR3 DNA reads TGTGCCAGCAGTCCCCTCGGACTAGGCTACACCCTC. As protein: CASSPLGLGYTL.